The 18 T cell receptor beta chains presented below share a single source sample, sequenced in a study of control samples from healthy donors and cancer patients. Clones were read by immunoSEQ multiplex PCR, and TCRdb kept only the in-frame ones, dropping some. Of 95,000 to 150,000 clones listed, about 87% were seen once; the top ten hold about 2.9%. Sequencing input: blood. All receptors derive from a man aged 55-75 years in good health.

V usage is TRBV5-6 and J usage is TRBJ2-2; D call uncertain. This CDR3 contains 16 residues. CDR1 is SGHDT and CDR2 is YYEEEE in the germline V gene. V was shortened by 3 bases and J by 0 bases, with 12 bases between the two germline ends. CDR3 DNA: TGTGCCAGCAGCTACGCACCCGGCGCGAACACCGGGGAGCTGTTTTTT. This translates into CASSYAPGANTGELFF.

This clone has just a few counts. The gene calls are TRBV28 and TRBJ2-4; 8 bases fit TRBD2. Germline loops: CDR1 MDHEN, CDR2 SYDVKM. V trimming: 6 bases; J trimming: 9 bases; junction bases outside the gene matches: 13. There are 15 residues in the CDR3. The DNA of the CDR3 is TGTGCCAGCAGGGTGGGTACGGGAGGGCCGAGCATTCAGTACTTC. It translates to CASRVGTGGPSIQYF.

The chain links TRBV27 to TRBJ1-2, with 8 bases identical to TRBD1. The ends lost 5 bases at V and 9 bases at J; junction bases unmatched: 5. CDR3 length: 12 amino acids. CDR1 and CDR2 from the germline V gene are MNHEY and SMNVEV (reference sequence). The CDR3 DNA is TGTGCCAGCAGTCTCCGACAGGGGAGCTACACCTTC. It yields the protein CASSLRQGSYTF.

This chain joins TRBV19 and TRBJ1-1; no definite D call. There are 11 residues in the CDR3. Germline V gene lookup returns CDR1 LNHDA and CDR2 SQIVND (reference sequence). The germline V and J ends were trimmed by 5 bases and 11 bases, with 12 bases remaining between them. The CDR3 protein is CASSHGPGAFF. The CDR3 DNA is TGTGCCAGTAGTCACGGACCGGGGGCTTTCTTT.

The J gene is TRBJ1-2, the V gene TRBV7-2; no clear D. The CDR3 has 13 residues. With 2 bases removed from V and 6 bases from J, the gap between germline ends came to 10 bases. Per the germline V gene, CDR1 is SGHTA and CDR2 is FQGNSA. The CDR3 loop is CASSLWRTHGYTF. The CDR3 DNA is TGTGCCAGCAGCTTATGGAGAACCCATGGCTACACCTTC.

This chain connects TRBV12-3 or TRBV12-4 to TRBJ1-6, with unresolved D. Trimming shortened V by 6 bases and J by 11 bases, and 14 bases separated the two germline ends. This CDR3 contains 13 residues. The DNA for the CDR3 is TGTGCCAGCAGCCGACTAGTTGCCGCACCCCTCCACTTT. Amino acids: CASSRLVAAPLHF.

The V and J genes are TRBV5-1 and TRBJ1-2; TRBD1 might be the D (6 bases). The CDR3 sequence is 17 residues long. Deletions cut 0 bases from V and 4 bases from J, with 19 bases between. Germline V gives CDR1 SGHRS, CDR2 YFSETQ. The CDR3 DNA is TGCGCCAGCAGCTTGGAGATGAGAGGGGGAGGCAGCTATGGCTACACCTTC. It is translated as CASSLEMRGGGSYGYTF. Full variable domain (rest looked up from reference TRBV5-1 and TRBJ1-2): KAGVTQTPRYLIKTRGQQVTLSCSPISGHRSVSWYQQTPGQGLQFLFEYFSETQRNKGNFPGRFSGRQFSNSRSEMNVSTLELGDSALYLCASSLEMRGGGSYGYTFGSGTRLTVV.

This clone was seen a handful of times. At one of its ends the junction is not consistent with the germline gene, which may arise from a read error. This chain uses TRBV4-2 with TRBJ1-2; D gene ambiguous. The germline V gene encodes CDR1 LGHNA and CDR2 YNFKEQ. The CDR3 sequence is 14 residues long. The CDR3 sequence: CASSEEIADYGYTF. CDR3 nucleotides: TGTGCCAGCAGCGAAGAAATTGCAGACTATGGCTACACCTTC.

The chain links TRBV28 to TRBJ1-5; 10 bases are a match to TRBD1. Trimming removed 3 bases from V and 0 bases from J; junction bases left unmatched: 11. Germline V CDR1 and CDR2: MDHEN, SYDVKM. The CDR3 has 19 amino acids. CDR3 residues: CASSLSSGTGVSSNQPQHF. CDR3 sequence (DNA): TGTGCCAGCAGTTTGAGTAGCGGGACAGGGGTTTCTAGCAATCAGCCCCAGCATTTT.

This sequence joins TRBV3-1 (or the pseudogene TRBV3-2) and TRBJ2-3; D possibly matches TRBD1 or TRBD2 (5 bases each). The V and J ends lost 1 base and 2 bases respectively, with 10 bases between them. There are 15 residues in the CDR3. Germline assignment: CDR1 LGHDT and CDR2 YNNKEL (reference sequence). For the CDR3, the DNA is TGTGCCAGCAGCCAAGGACAGACTATCACAGATACGCAGTATTTT. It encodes CASSQGQTITDTQYF.

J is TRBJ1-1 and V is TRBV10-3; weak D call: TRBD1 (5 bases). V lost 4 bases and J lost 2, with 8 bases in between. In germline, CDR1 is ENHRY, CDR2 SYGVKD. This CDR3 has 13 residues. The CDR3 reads CAISVDSNTEAFF. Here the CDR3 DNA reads TGTGCCATCAGTGTTGACAGTAACACTGAAGCTTTCTTT.

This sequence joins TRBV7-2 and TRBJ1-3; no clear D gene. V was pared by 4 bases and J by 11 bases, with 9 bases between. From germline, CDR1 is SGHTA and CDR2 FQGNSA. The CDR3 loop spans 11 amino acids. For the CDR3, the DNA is TGTGCCAGCAGCTCCCTCGTCTCCATATATTTT. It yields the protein CASSSLVSIYF.

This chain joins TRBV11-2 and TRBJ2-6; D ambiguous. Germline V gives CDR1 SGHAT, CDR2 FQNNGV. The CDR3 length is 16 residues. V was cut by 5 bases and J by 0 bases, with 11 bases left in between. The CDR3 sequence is CASSKIAISGANVLTF. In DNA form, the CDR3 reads TGTGCCAGCAGCAAGATAGCCATCTCTGGGGCCAACGTCCTGACTTTC.

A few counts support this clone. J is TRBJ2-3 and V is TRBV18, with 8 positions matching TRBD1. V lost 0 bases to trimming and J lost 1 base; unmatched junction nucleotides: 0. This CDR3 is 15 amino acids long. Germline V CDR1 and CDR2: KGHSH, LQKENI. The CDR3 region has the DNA TGTGCCAGCTCACCACCGACAGGGGGCACAGATACGCAGTATTTT. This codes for CASSPPTGGTDTQYF.

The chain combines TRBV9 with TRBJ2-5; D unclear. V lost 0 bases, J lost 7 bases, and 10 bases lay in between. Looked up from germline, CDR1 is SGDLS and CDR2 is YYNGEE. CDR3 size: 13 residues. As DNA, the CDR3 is TGTGCCAGCAGCGTAGAGGCCCACGCGACCCAGTACTTC. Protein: CASSVEAHATQYF.

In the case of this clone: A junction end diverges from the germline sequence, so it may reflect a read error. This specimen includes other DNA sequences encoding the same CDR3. CDR3 DNA sequence: TGTAGCGTTTTCTGGACAGGGAGAGGGACTGAAGCTTTCTTT. It translates to CSVFWTGRGTEAFF. The V and J genes are TRBV29-1 and TRBJ1-1; 8 bases fit TRBD1. The germline gives CDR1 SQVTM, CDR2 ANQGSEA. CDR3 size: 14 residues.

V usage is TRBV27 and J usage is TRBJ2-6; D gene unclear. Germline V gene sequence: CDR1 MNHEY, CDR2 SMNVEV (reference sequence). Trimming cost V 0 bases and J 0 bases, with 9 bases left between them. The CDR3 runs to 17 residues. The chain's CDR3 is CASSLSAVISGANVLTF. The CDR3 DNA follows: TGTGCCAGCAGTTTATCAGCAGTTATCTCTGGGGCCAACGTCCTGACTTTC.

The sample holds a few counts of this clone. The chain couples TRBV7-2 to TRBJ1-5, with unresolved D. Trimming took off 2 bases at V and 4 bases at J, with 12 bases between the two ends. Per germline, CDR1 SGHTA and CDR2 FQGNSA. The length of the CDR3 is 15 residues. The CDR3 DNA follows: TGTGCCAGCAGCTTAAGCCTACTCGGAAATCAGCCCCAGCATTTT. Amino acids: CASSLSLLGNQPQHF. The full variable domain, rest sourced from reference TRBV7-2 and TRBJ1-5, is GAGVSQSPSNKVTEKGKDVELRCDPISGHTALYWYRQSLGQGLEFLIYFQGNSAPDKSGLPSDRFSAERTGGSVSTLTIQRTQQEDSAVYLCASSLSLLGNQPQHFGDGTRLSIL.